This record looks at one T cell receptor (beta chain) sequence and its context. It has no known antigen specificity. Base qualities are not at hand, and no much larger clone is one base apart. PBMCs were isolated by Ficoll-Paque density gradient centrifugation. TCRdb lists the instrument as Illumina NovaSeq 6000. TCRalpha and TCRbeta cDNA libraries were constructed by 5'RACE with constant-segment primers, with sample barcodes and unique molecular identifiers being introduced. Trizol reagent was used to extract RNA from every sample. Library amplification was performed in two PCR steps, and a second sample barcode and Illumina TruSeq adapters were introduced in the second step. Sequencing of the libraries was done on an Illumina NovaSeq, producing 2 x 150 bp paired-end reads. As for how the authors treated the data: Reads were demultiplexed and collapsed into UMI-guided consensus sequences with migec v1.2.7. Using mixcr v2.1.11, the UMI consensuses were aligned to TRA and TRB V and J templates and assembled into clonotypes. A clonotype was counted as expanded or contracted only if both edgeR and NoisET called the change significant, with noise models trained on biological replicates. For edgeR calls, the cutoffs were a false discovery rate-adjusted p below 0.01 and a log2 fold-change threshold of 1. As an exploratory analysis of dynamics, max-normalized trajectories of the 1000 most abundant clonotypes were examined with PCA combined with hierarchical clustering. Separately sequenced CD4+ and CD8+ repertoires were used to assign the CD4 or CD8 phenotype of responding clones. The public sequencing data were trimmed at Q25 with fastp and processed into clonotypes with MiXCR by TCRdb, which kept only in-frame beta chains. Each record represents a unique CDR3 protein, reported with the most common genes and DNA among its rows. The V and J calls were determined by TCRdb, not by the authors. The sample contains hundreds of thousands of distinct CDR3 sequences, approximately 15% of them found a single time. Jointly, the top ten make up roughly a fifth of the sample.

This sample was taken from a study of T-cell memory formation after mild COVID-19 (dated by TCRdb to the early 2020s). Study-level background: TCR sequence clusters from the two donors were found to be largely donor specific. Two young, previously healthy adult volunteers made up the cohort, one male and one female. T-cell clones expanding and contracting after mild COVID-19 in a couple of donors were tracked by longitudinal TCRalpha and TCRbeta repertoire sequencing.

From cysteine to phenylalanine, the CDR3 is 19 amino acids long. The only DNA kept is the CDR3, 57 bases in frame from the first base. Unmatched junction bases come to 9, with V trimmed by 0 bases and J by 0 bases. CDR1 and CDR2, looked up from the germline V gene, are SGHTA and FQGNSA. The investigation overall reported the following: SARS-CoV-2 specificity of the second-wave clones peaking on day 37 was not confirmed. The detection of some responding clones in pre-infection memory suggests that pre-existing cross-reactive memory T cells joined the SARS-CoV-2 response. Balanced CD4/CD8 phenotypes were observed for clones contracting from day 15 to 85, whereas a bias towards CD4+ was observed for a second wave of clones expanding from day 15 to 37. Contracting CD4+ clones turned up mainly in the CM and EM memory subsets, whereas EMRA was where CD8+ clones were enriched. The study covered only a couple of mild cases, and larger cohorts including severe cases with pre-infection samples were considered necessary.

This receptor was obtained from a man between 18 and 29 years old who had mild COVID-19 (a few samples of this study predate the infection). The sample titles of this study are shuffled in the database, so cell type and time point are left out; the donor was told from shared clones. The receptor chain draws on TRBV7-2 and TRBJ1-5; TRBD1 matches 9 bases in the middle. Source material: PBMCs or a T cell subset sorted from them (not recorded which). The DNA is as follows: TGTGCCAGCAGCTTAGCTCTTGGGACAGGGATATATAGCAATCAGCCCCAGCATTTT. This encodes CASSLALGTGIYSNQPQHF.